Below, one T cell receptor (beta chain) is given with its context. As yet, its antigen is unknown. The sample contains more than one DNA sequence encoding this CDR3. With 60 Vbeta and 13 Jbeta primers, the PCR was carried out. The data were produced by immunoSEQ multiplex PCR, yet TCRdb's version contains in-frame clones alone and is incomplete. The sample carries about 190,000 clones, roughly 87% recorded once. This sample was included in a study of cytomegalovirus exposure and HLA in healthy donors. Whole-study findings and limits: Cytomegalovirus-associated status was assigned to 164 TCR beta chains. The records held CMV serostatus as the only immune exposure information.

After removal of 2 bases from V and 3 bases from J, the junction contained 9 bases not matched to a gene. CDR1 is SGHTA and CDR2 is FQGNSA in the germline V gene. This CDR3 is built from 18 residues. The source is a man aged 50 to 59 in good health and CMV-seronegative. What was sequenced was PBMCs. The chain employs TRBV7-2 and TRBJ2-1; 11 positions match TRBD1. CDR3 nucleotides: TGTGCCAGCAGCTTACGGGCAGGACAGGGGGCGGGCTACAATGAGCAGTTCTTC. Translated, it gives CASSLRAGQGAGYNEQFF.